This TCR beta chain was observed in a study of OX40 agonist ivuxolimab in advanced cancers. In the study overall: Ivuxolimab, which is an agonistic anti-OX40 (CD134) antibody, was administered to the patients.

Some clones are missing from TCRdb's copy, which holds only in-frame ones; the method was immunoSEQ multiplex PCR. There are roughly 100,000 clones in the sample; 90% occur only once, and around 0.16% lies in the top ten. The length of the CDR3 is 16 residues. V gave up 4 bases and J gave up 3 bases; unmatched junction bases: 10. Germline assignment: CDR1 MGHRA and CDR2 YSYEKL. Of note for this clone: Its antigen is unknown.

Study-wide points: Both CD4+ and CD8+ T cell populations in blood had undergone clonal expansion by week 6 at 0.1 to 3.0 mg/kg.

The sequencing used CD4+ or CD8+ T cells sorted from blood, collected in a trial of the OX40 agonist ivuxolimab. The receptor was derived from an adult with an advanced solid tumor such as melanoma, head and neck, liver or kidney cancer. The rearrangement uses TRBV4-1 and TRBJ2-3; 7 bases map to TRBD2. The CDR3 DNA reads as TGCGCCAGCAGCCCACCGGGCGGGAGTAGGACAGATACGCAGTATTTT. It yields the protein CASSPPGGSRTDTQYF.